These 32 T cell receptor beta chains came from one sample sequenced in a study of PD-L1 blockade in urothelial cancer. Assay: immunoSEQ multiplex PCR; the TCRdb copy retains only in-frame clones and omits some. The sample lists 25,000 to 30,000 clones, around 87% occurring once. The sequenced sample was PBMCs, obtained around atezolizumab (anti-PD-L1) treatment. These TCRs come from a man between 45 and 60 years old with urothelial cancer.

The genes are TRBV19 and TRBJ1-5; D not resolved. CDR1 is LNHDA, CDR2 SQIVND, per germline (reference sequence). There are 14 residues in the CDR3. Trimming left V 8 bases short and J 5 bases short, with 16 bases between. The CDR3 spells CASQSPSVDQPQHF. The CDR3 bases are TGTGCCAGTCAATCCCCGTCGGTAGATCAGCCCCAGCATTTT.

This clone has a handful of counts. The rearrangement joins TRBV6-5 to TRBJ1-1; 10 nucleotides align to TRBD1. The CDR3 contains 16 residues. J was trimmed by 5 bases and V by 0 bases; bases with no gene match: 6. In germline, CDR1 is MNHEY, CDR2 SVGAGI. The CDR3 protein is CASSYSGQGFYTEAFF. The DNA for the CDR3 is TGTGCCAGCAGTTACTCGGGACAGGGGTTTTATACTGAAGCTTTCTTT.

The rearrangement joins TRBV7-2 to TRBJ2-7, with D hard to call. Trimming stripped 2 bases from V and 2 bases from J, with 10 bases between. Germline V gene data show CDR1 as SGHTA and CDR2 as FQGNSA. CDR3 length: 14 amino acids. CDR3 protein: CASSLTPGTYEQYF. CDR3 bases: TGTGCCAGCAGCTTAACCCCAGGTACCTACGAGCAGTACTTC.

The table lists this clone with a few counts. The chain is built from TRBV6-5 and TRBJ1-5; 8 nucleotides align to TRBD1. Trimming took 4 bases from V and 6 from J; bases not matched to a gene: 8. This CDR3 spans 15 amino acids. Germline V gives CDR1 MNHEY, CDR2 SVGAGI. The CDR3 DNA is TGTGCCAGCAGTTTCTCAGACAGGGGCGGTCAGCCCCAGCATTTT. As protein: CASSFSDRGGQPQHF.

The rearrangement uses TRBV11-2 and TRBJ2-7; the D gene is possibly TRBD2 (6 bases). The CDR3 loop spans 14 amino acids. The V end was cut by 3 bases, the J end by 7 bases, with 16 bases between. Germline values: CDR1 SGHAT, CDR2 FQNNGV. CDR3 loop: CASSFRLALGEQYF. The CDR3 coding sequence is TGTGCCAGCAGCTTTCGGCTAGCGTTGGGGGAGCAGTACTTC.

CDR3 sequence (DNA): TGTGCCAGCAGTACCGGGGAGATACGATCGGCTGAAGCTTTCTTT. Protein product: CASSTGEIRSAEAFF. V and J are TRBV28 and TRBJ1-1; D uncertain. This CDR3 is built from 15 residues. Trimming stripped 5 bases from V and 6 bases from J, with 19 bases between. CDR1 is MDHEN, CDR2 SYDVKM, per germline.

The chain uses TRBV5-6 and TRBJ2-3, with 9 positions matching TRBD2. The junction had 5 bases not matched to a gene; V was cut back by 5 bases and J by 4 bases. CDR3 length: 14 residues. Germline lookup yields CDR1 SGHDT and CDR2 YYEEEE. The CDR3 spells CASSTLAGPDTQYF. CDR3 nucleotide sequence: TGTGCCAGCAGTACCCTAGCGGGACCAGATACGCAGTATTTT.

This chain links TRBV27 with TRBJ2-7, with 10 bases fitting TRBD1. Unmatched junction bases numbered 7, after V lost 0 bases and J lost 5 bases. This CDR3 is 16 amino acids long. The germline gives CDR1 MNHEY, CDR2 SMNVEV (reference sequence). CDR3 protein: CASSLSRTGGLDEQYF. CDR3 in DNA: TGTGCCAGCAGTTTATCGCGGACAGGGGGATTGGACGAGCAGTACTTC.

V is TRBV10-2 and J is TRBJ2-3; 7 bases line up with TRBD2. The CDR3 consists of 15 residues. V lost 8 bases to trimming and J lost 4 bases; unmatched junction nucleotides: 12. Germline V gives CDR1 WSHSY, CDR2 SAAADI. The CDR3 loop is CASGTKAAGPDTQYF. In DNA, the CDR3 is TGCGCCAGCGGGACTAAAGCGGCGGGGCCAGATACGCAGTATTTT.

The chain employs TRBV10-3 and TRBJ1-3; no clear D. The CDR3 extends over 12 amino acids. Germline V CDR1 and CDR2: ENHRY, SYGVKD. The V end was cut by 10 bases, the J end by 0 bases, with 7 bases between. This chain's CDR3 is CASGGSGNTIYF. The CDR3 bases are TGTGCCAGCGGCGGCTCTGGAAACACCATATATTTT.

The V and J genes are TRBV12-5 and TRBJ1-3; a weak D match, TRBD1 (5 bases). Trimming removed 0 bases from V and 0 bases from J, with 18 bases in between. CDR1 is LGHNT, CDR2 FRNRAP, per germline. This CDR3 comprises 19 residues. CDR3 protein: CASGLVLGAGSLSGNTIYF. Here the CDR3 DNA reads TGTGCTAGTGGTTTGGTACTTGGGGCTGGGTCTCTCTCTGGAAACACCATATATTTT.

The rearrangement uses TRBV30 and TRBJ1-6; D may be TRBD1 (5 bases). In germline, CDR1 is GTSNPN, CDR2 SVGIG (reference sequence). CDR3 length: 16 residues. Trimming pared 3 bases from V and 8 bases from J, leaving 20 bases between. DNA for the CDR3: TGTGCCTGGAGCCATGGAAGGGGACTCAAGGATTCACCCCTCCACTTT. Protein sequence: CAWSHGRGLKDSPLHF.

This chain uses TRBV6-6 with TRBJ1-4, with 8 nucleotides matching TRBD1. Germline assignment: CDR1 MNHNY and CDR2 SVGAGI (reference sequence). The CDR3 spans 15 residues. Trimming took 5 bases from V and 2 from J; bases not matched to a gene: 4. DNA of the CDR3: TGTGCCAGCAGTCAACAGGGGGTGACTAATGAAAAACTGTTTTTT. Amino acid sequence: CASSQQGVTNEKLFF.

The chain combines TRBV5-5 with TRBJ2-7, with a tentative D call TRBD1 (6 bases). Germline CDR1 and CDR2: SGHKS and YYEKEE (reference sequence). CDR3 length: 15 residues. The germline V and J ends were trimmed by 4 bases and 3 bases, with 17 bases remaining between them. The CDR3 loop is CASSLRGSDGYEQYF. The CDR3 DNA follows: TGTGCCAGCAGCCTGAGGGGGTCGGACGGCTACGAGCAGTACTTC.

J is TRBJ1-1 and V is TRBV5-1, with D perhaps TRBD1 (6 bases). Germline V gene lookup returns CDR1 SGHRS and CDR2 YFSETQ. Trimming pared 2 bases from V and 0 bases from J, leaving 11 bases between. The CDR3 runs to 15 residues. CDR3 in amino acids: CASSFETGLNTEAFF. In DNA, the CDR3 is TGCGCCAGCAGCTTCGAGACAGGCCTGAACACTGAAGCTTTCTTT.

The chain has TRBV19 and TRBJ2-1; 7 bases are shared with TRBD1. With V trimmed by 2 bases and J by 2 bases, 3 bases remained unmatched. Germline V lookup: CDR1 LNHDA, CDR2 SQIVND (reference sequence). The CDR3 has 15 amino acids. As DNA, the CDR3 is TGTGCCAGTAGTATATGGGGGACAGCCTACAATGAGCAGTTCTTC. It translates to CASSIWGTAYNEQFF.

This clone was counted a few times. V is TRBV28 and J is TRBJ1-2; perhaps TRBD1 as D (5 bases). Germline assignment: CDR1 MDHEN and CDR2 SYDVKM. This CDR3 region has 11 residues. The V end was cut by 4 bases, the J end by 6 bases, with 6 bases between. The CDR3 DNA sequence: TGTGCCAGCAGTTCGGGGGATGGCTACACCTTC. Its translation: CASSSGDGYTF.

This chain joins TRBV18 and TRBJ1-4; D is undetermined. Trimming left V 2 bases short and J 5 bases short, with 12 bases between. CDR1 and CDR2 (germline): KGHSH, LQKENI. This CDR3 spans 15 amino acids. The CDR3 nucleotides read TGTGCCAGCTCACCAACCAATTTACGGAATGAAAAACTGTTTTTT. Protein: CASSPTNLRNEKLFF.

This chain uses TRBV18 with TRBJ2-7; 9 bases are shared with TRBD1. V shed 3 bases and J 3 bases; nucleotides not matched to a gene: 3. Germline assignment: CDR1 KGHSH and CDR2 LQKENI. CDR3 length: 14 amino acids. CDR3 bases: TGTGCCAGCTCACCTACGGACAGGGGCTACGAGCAGTACTTC. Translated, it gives CASSPTDRGYEQYF.

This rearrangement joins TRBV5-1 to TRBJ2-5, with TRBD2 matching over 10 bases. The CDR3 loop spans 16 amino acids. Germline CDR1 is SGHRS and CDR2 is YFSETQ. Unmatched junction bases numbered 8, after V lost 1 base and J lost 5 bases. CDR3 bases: TGCGCCAGCAGCTTGAGCGGGGGGGCCGGTAGGGAGACCCAGTACTTC. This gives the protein CASSLSGGAGRETQYF.

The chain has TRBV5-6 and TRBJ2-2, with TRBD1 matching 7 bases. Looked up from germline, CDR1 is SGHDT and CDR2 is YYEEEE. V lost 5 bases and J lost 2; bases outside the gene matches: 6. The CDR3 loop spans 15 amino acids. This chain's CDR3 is CASRSGQINTGELFF. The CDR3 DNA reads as TGTGCCAGCAGATCGGGACAGATAAACACCGGGGAGCTGTTTTTT.

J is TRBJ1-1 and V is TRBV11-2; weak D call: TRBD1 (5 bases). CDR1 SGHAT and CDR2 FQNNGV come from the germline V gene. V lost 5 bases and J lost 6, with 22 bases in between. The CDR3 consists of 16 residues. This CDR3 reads CASSPPGGREGAEAFF. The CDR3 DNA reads TGTGCCAGCAGCCCACCTGGCGGCAGGGAGGGAGCTGAAGCTTTCTTT.

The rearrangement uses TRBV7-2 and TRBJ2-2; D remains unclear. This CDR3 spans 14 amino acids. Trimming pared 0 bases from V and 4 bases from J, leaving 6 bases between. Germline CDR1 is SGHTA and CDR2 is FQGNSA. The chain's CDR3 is CASSLAVGTGELFF. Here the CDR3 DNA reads TGTGCCAGCAGCTTAGCCGTCGGCACCGGGGAGCTGTTTTTT.

DNA for the CDR3: TGTGCCAGCAGCCCGGGACTTCTTAACAATGAGCAGTTCTTC. Translating gives CASSPGLLNNEQFF. This chain connects TRBV9 to TRBJ2-1; TRBD2 might be the D (6 bases). This CDR3 region has 14 residues. V was trimmed by 4 bases and J by 5 bases, leaving 13 bases between them. The V gene's germline CDR1 is SGDLS and CDR2 YYNGEE.

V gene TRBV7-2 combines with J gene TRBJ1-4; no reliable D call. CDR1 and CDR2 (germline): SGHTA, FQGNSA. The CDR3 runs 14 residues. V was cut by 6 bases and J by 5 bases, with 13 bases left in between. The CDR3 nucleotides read TGTGCCAGCAGAATCAGGCAATTAAATGAAAAACTGTTTTTT. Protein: CASRIRQLNEKLFF.

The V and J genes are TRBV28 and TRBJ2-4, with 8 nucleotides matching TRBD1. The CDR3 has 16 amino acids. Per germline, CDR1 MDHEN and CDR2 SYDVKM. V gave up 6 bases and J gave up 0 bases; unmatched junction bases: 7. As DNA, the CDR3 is TGTGCCAGCAGCCGACGGACAGGGCTAGCCAAAAACATTCAGTACTTC. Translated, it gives CASSRRTGLAKNIQYF. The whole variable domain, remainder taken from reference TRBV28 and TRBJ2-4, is DVKVTQSSRYLVKRTGEKVFLECVQDMDHENMFWYRQDPGLGLRLIYFSYDVKMKEKGDIPEGYSVSREKKERFSLILESASTNQTSMYLCASSRRTGLAKNIQYFGAGTRLSVL.

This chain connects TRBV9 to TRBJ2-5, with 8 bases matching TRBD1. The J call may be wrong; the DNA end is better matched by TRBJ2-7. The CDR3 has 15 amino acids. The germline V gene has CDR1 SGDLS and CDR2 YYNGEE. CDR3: CASSPRDRSSYEQYF. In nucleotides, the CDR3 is TGTGCCAGCAGCCCCCGGGACAGGTCATCCTACGAGCAGTACTTC.

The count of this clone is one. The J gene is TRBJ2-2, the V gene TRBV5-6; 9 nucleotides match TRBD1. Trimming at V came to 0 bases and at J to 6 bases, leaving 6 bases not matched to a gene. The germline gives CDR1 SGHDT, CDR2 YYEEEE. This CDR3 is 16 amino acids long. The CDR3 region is CASSLASTGGAGELFF. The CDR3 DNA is TGTGCCAGCAGCTTGGCGTCTACAGGGGGCGCCGGGGAGCTGTTTTTT.

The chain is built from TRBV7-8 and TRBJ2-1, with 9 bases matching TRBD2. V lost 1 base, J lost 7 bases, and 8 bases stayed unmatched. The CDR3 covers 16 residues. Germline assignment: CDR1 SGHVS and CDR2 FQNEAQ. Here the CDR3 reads CASSLVSAGGRNEQFF. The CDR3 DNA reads TGTGCCAGCAGCTTAGTTTCAGCGGGAGGTAGAAATGAGCAGTTCTTC. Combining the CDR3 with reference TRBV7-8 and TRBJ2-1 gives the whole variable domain GAGVSQSPRYKVAKRGQDVALRCDPISGHVSLFWYQQALGQGPEFLTYFQNEAQLDKSGLPSDRFFAERPEGSVSTLKIQRTQQEDSAVYLCASSLVSAGGRNEQFFGPGTRLTVL.

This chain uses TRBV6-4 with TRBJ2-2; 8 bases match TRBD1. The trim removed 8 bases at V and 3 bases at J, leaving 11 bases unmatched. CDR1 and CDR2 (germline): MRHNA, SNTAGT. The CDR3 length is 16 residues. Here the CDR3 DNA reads TGTGCCAGCTTTCAGGGGGCGAAGGGGTACACCGGGGAGCTGTTTTTT. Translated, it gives CASFQGAKGYTGELFF.

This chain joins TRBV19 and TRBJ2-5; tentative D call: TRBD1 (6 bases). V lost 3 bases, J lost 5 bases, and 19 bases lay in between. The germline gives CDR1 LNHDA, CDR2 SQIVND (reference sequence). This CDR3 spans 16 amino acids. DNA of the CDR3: TGTGCCAGTAGTATGTCTTCTAGGGGGTATTGGGAGACCCAGTACTTC. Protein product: CASSMSSRGYWETQYF.

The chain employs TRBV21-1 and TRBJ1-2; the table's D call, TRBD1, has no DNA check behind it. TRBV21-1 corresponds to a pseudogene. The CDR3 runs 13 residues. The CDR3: CASSADRAGGYTF. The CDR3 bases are TGTGCCAGCAGCGCGGACAGGGCTGGAGGCTACACCTTC.